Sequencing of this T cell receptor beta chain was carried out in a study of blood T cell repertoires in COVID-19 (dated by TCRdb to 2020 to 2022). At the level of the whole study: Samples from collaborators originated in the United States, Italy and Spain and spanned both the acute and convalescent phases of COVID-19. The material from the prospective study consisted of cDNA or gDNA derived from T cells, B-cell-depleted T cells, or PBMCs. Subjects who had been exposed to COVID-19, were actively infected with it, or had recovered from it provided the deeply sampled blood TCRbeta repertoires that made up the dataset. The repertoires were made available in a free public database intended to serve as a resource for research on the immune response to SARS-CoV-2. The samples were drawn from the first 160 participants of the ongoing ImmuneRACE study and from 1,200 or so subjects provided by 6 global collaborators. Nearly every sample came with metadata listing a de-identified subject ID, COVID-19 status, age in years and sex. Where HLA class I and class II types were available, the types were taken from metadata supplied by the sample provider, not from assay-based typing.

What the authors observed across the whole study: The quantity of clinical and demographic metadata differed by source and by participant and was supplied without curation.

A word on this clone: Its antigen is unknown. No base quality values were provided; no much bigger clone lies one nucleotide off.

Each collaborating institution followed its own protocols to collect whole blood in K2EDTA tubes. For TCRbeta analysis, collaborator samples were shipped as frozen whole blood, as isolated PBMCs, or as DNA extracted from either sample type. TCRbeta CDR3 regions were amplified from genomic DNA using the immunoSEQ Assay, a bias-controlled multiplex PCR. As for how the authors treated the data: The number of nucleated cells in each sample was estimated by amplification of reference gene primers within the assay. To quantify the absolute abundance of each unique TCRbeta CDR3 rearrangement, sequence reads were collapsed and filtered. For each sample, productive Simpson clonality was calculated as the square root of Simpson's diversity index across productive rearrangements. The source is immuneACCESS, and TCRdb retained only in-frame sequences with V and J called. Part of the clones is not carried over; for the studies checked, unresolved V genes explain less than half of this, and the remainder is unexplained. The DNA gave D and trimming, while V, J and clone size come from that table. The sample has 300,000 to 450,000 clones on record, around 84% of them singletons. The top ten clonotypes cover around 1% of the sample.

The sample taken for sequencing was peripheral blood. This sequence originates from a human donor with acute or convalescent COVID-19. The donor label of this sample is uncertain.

Here is the DNA: TGCAGCGTTGAAAAGAGGCCCTCCGAACAGTACTTC. Its amino acids are CSVEKRPSEQYF. The rearranged segments are TRBV29-1 and TRBJ2-7; no D gene is confidently identified. The CDR3 numbers 12 residues from cysteine through phenylalanine. CDR3 DNA is the only sequence kept; it has 36 bases, read in frame from the first base. Taken from the germline V gene, the CDR1 and CDR2 loops are SQVTM and ANQGSEA. V is reduced by 2 bases and J by 10 bases, leaving a spacing of 15 bases between them.